These 4 T cell receptor beta chains were sequenced from one sample in a study of metastatic and nonmetastatic thyroid tumors. Ahead of thyroid surgery, no patient had received treatment of any kind. TCRdb re-called the PCR reads via MiXCR. Among approximately 20,000 clones, 34% were seen once, and the ten largest hold roughly 10%. The sequenced material came from tumor tissue. Receptors originate from a male donor with papillary thyroid cancer or a benign thyroid nodule (not recorded which). Some clones in this sample may be carry-over from other donors' samples.

The table lists this clone with a few counts. This chain uses TRBV6-6 with TRBJ2-7, with D tentatively TRBD1 (5 bases). Germline-derived CDR1 and CDR2 are MNHNY and SVGAGI (reference sequence). Between the trimmed V and J ends, which lost 0 bases and 2 bases, there was a span of 11 bases. The CDR3 extends over 15 amino acids. The CDR3 region is CASSYSQGRAYEQYF. The CDR3 DNA reads as TGTGCCAGCAGTTACTCCCAGGGTAGGGCCTACGAGCAGTACTTC.

In its sample, this clone is medium-sized. The rearrangement links TRBV6-1 to TRBJ2-1, with 13 positions matching TRBD2. Germline assignment: CDR1 MNHNS and CDR2 SASEGT. Trimming cost V 5 bases and J 8 bases; bases outside gene matches: 6. The CDR3 sequence is 15 residues long. CDR3 sequence reads: CASSSTTSGRHEQFF. In DNA form, the CDR3 reads TGTGCCAGCAGTTCCACGACTAGCGGGAGGCATGAGCAGTTCTTC.

A single count supports this clone. The chain couples TRBV20-1 to TRBJ2-7; 8 bases align to TRBD1. Losses at the gene ends were 2 bases for V and 3 bases for J; bases not matched to a gene: 21. The CDR3 extends over 19 amino acids. Germline V gene lookup returns CDR1 DFQATT and CDR2 SNEGSKA (reference sequence). The CDR3 protein is CSARYTIEEWTGLNYEQYF. CDR3 in DNA: TGCAGTGCTAGATATACAATTGAAGAATGGACAGGGTTAAACTACGAGCAGTACTTC.

The sample holds many counts of this clone. In the same sample, other DNA sequences code for this CDR3. The chain combines TRBV7-2 with TRBJ1-3; 7 positions match TRBD1. V dropped 1 base and J dropped 4; count of bases not matched to a gene: 4. Germline V gene data show CDR1 as SGHTA and CDR2 as FQGNSA. The CDR3 length is 15 residues. CDR3 nucleotide sequence: TGTGCCAGCAGCTTAGGACCACAGGGGGGAAACACCATATATTTT. Translation: CASSLGPQGGNTIYF.